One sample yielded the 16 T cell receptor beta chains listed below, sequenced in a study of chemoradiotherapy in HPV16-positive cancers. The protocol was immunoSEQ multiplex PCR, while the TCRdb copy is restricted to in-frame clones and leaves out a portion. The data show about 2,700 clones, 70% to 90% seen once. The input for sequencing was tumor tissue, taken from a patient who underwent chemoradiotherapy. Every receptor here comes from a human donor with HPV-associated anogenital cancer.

The CDR3 spells CASSRRPGQGSTDTQYF. The CDR3 DNA is TGTGCCAGCAGCAGGCGACCGGGACAGGGTAGCACAGATACGCAGTATTTT. The chain uses TRBV9 and TRBJ2-3, with 9 bases matching TRBD1. CDR3 length: 17 amino acids. Germline CDR1 is SGDLS and CDR2 is YYNGEE. J lost 0 bases, V lost 4 bases, and 9 bases had no gene match.

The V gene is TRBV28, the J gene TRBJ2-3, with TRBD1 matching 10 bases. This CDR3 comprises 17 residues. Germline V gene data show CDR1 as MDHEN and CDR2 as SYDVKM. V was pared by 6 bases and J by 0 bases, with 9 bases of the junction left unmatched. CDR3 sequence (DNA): TGTGCCAGCAGGCTCATGACAGGGGGCGGTAGCACAGATACGCAGTATTTT. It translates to CASRLMTGGGSTDTQYF.

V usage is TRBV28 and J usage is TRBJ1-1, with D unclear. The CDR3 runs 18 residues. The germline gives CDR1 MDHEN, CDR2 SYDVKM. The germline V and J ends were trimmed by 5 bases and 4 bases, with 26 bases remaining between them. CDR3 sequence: CASSLLALRMFRGTEAFF. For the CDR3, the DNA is TGTGCCAGCAGTCTACTTGCCCTCCGGATGTTTCGGGGCACTGAAGCTTTCTTT.

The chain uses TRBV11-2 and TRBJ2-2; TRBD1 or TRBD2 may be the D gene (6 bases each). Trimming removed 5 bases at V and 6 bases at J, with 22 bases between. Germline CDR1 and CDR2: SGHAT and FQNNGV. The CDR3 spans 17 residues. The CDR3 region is CASSSSLGGGIAGELFF. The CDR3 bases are TGTGCCAGCAGCAGCTCCCTGGGGGGCGGGATTGCCGGGGAGCTGTTTTTT.

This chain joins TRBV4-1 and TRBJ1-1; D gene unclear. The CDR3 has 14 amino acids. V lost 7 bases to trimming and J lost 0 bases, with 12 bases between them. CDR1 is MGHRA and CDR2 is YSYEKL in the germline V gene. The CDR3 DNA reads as TGCGCCAGCAAGGTCGCAAACTTGAACACTGAAGCTTTCTTT. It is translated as CASKVANLNTEAFF.

The CDR3 protein is CASSQGQRMNTEAFF. The CDR3 coding sequence is TGTGCCAGCAGCCAAGGACAGAGAATGAACACTGAAGCTTTCTTT. V gene TRBV4-2 combines with J gene TRBJ1-1; D perhaps matches TRBD1 (5 bases). The CDR3 runs to 15 residues. Germline V gene sequence: CDR1 LGHNA, CDR2 YNFKEQ. V lost 1 base to trimming and J lost 0 bases, with 9 bases between them.

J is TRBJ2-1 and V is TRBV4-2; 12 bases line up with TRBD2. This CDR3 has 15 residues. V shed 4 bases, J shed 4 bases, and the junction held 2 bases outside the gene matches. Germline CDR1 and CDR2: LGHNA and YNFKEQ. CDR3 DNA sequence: TGTGCCAGCAGCCTAGGACTAGCGGGGTACAATGAGCAGTTCTTC. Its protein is CASSLGLAGYNEQFF.

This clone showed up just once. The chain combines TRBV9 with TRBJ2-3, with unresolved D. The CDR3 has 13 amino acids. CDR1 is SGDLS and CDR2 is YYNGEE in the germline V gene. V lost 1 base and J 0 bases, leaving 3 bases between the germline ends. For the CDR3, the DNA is TGTGCCAGCAGCGTATCTAGCACAGATACGCAGTATTTT. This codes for CASSVSSTDTQYF.

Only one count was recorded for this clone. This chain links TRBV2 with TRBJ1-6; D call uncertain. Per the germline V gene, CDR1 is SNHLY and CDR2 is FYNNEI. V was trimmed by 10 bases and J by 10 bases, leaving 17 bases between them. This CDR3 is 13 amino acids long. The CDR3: CATSRGERSPLHF. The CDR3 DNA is TGTGCCACCTCCAGAGGCGAAAGATCACCCCTCCACTTT. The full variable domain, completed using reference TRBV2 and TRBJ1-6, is EPEVTQTPSHQVTQMGQEVILRCVPISNHLYFYWYRQILGQKVEFLVSFYNNEISEKSEIFDDQFSVERPDGSNFTLKIRSTKLEDSAMYFCATSRGERSPLHFGNGTRLTVT.

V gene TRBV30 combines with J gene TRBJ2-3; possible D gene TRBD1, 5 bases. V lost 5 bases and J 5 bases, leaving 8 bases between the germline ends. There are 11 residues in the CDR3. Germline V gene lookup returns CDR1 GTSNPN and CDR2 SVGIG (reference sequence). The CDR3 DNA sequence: TGTGCCTGGGGACAAGGAGATACGCAGTATTTT. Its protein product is CAWGQGDTQYF.

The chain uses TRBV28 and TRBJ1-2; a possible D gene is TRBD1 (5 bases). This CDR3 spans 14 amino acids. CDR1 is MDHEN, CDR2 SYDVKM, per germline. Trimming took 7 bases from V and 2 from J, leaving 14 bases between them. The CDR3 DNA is TGTGCCAGCATCCCCGGGACGGTGAACTATGGCTACACCTTC. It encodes CASIPGTVNYGYTF.

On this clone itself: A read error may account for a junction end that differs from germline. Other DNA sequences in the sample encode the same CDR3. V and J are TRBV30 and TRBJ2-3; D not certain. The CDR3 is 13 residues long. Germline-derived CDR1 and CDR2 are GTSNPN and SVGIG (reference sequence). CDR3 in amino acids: CAWTGGGINTQYF. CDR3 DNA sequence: TGCGCCTGGACCGGTGGTGGCATTAATACGCAGTATTTT.

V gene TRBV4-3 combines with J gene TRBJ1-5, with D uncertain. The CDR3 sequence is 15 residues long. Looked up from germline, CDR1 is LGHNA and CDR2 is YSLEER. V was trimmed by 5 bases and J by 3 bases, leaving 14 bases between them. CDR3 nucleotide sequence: TGCGCCAGCAGCGTAAATCACGGGAACAATCAGCCCCAGCATTTT. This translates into CASSVNHGNNQPQHF.

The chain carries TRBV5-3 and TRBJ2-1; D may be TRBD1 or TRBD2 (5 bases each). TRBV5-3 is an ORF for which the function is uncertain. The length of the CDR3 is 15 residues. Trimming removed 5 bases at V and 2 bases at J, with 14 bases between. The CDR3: CARRPSRGPYNEQFF. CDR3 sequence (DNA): TGTGCCAGAAGACCCTCACGGGGACCCTACAATGAGCAGTTCTTC.

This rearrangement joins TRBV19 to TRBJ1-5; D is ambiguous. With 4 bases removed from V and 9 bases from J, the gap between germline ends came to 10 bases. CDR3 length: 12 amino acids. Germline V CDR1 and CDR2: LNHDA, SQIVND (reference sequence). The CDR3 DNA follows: TGTGCCAGTAGTACCCGAGGAGGGCCCCAGCATTTT. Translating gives CASSTRGGPQHF.

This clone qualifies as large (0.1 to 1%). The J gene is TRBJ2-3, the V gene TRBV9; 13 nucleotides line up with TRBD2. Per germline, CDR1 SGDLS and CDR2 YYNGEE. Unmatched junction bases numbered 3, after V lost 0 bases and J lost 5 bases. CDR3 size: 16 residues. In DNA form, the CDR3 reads TGTGCCAGCAGCGTAGAACTAGCGGGGGGGCAAGATACGCAGTATTTT. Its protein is CASSVELAGGQDTQYF.